Sequencing of this T cell receptor beta chain was carried out in a study of CD8 T cells in Susac syndrome. Only one count was recorded for this clonotype. After extraction with the RNeasy kit, about 0.45 to 1 ug of the RNA was reverse transcribed using random hexamers. An immunoSEQ multiplex PCR amplified TCR beta CDR3 over 54 Vbeta and 13 Jbeta. One entry per CDR3 protein results from TCRdb running MiXCR on the immunoSEQ multiplex PCR reads. The repertoire holds about 160,000 distinct CDR3 sequences, with about 94% as singletons. As controls, healthy donors matched for age and sex were used. The CDR3 is 14 residues long. The V end was cut by 3 bases, the J end by 6 bases, with 14 bases between. Germline lookup yields CDR1 SEHNR and CDR2 FQNEAQ (reference sequence).

This clonotype was obtained from a human donor in good health. The specimen was CD4+ T cells from PBMCs. The chain is built from TRBV7-9 and TRBJ1-2, with TRBD1 as a possible D gene (5 bases). The CDR3 loop reads CASSLGVLLNGYTF. CDR3 sequence (DNA): TGTGCCAGCAGCTTGGGGGTTCTACTAAATGGCTACACCTTC. Drawing the rest from reference TRBV7-9 and TRBJ1-2, the complete variable domain is DTGVSQNPRHKITKRGQNVTFRCDPISEHNRLYWYRQTLGQGPEFLTYFQNEAQLEKSRLLSDRFSAERPKGSFSTLEIQRTEQGDSAMYLCASSLGVLLNGYTFGSGTRLTVV.